The following is a T cell receptor (beta chain) sequence with its context. The data stem from a study of blood T cell repertoires in COVID-19. Produced via immunoSEQ multiplex PCR; TCRdb's table is partial and in-frame only. The profile covers a few hundred thousand clones, with around 81% appearing a single time and under 8.5% taken by the ten largest. Trimming took 9 bases from V and 2 from J, leaving 11 bases between them. Looked up from germline, CDR1 is MNHEY and CDR2 is SVGAGI. CDR3 length: 12 residues. V and J are TRBV6-5 and TRBJ2-7; the D gene is possibly TRBD2 (5 bases). The sequence was collected from a woman aged 70-85 years with acute or convalescent COVID-19. Input material: peripheral blood. In DNA form, the CDR3 reads TGTGCCAGTTCGGGAAGTCCCTACGAGCAGTACTTC. It is translated as CASSGSPYEQYF.